Shown below are 27 T cell receptor beta chains from a single sample sequenced in a study of early stage breast cancer tumors. Produced via immunoSEQ multiplex PCR; TCRdb's table is partial and in-frame only. The repertoire holds roughly 30,000 clones, with approximately 80% as singletons. Material for sequencing was blood. All receptors come from a person aged 55-75 years with breast cancer.

This clone was seen more than once but under ten times. V is TRBV10-3 and J is TRBJ1-4; 8 bases agree with TRBD1. This CDR3 region has 15 residues. CDR1 is ENHRY, CDR2 SYGVKD, per germline. The junction had 8 bases not matched to a gene; V was cut back by 3 bases and J by 8 bases. CDR3 DNA: TGTGCCATCAGTGACCCCGGGACAGGCAACGAAAAACTGTTTTTT. Translating it yields CAISDPGTGNEKLFF.

In this sample, this clone turned up once. The rearrangement joins TRBV7-2 to TRBJ2-7; possibly TRBD1 for D (5 bases). CDR1 SGHTA and CDR2 FQGNSA come from the germline V gene. This CDR3 spans 14 amino acids. Trimming removed 8 bases from V and 0 bases from J, with 14 bases in between. The CDR3, as DNA: TGTGCCAGCGGACGCGACAGCCTCTCCTACGAGCAGTACTTC. This encodes CASGRDSLSYEQYF.

The CDR3 coding sequence is TGTGCCAGCAGCGAGTACAGGGGGAATCAGCCCCAGCATTTT. This gives the protein CASSEYRGNQPQHF. V and J are TRBV7-8 and TRBJ1-5; TRBD1 aligns across 8 bases. J lost 4 bases, V lost 5 bases, and 4 bases had no gene match. Germline values: CDR1 SGHVS, CDR2 FQNEAQ. The CDR3 is 14 amino acids.

The chain combines TRBV5-1 with TRBJ2-7; D unclear. There are 14 residues in the CDR3. From germline, CDR1 is SGHRS and CDR2 YFSETQ. Trimming removed 0 bases at V and 0 bases at J, with 7 bases between. The CDR3 nucleotides are TGCGCCAGCAGCTTGGGGCAGGACTCCTACGAGCAGTACTTC. Translated: CASSLGQDSYEQYF.

The CDR3 sequence: CAWELSRTQYF. The CDR3 DNA is TGTGCCTGGGAACTTTCCCGAACCCAGTACTTC. This rearrangement joins TRBV30 to TRBJ2-5; D unresolved. The CDR3 loop spans 11 amino acids. The germline V and J ends were trimmed by 5 bases and 8 bases, with 12 bases remaining between them. Germline assignment: CDR1 GTSNPN and CDR2 SVGIG (reference sequence). The variable domain in full, with the rest retrieved from reference TRBV30 and TRBJ2-5, is SQTIHQWPATLVQPVGSPLSLECTVEGTSNPNLYWYRQAAGRGLQLLFYSVGIGQISSEVPQNLSASRPQDRQFILSSKKLLLSDSGFYLCAWELSRTQYFGPGTRLLVL.

This chain joins TRBV28 and TRBJ1-2, with 7 bases identical to TRBD1. Trimming at V came to 5 bases and at J to 2 bases, leaving 8 bases not matched to a gene. This CDR3 has 15 amino acids. Per the germline V gene, CDR1 is MDHEN and CDR2 is SYDVKM. CDR3 sequence reads: CASSIRQGENYGYTF. The CDR3, as DNA: TGTGCCAGCAGTATAAGACAGGGTGAGAACTATGGCTACACCTTC.

The chain is built from TRBV30 and TRBJ2-7, with D unresolved. The V gene's germline CDR1 is GTSNPN and CDR2 SVGIG (reference sequence). V lost 1 base and J 6 bases, leaving 7 bases between the germline ends. The CDR3 covers 11 residues. Here the CDR3 DNA reads TGTGCCTGGAGTGGACAACGCGAGCAGTACTTC. Amino acids: CAWSGQREQYF.

This chain connects TRBV5-5 to TRBJ2-7, with 7 bases identical to TRBD2. V lost 3 bases and J lost 1; bases outside the gene matches: 4. This CDR3 has 14 residues. CDR1 SGHKS and CDR2 YYEKEE come from the germline V gene (reference sequence). CDR3 DNA: TGTGCCAGCAGCTCGATTAGCGGGTCCTACGAGCAGTACTTC. It codes for CASSSISGSYEQYF.

The chain carries TRBV5-6 and TRBJ1-1; 10 bases match TRBD1. Losses at the gene ends were 4 bases for V and 11 bases for J; bases not matched to a gene: 5. The germline V gene has CDR1 SGHDT and CDR2 YYEEEE. The CDR3 covers 12 residues. DNA for the CDR3: TGTGCCAGCAGCCTTATGACAGGGGGCGCTTTCTTT. It specifies CASSLMTGGAFF.

The chain joins TRBV5-1 to TRBJ2-1; D perhaps matches TRBD1 (5 bases). Germline loops: CDR1 SGHRS, CDR2 YFSETQ. Trimming removed 0 bases at V and 7 bases at J, with 11 bases between. The CDR3 runs 14 residues. DNA for the CDR3: TGCGCCAGCAGCTTGGGGGCAGGGCGTAATGAGCAGTTCTTC. Translation gives CASSLGAGRNEQFF.

The rearrangement joins TRBV7-8 to TRBJ1-1; D not certain. Trimming removed 5 bases at V and 0 bases at J, with 7 bases between. Germline-derived CDR1 and CDR2 are SGHVS and FQNEAQ. The CDR3 loop spans 13 amino acids. As DNA, the CDR3 is TGTGCCAGCAGCCCGGGGATGAACACTGAAGCTTTCTTT. This sequence encodes CASSPGMNTEAFF. Combining the CDR3 with reference TRBV7-8 and TRBJ1-1 gives the whole variable domain GAGVSQSPRYKVAKRGQDVALRCDPISGHVSLFWYQQALGQGPEFLTYFQNEAQLDKSGLPSDRFFAERPEGSVSTLKIQRTQQEDSAVYLCASSPGMNTEAFFGQGTRLTVV.

V usage is TRBV27 and J usage is TRBJ1-1; D is uncertain. Trimming pared 4 bases from V and 3 bases from J, leaving 12 bases between. Germline V gene lookup returns CDR1 MNHEY and CDR2 SMNVEV (reference sequence). The CDR3 has 14 amino acids. The DNA of the CDR3 is TGTGCCAGCAGTTATATAGTTGGAGACACTGAAGCTTTCTTT. It yields the protein CASSYIVGDTEAFF.

This clone was found once. This chain uses TRBV7-9 with TRBJ1-3; 9 bases map to TRBD1. Germline values: CDR1 SEHNR, CDR2 FQNEAQ (reference sequence). The CDR3 runs to 15 residues. V lost 1 base, J lost 2 bases, and 0 bases stayed unmatched. For the CDR3, the DNA is TGTGCCAGCAGCTTAGGGACAGGGGCTGGAAACACCATATATTTT. Its protein is CASSLGTGAGNTIYF.

The rearrangement uses TRBV18 and TRBJ2-7; TRBD2 matches at 9 bases. V was pared by 1 base and J by 3 bases, with 16 bases of the junction left unmatched. The germline V gene has CDR1 KGHSH and CDR2 LQKENI. The length of the CDR3 is 19 residues. The CDR3 coding sequence is TGTGCCAGCTCACCACTGGGCGGGAGGGGGGGTTCGGACAACTACGAGCAGTACTTC. It codes for CASSPLGGRGGSDNYEQYF. Full variable domain (outside the CDR3, taken from reference TRBV18 and TRBJ2-7): NAGVMQNPRHLVRRRGQEARLRCSPMKGHSHVYWYRQLPEEGLKFMVYLQKENIIDESGMPKERFSAEFPKEGPSILRIQQVVRGDSAAYFCASSPLGGRGGSDNYEQYFGPGTRLTVT.

The rearrangement links TRBV19 to TRBJ2-3; a weak D match, TRBD2 (6 bases). Trimming shortened V by 3 bases and J by 5 bases, and 9 bases separated the two germline ends. CDR1 and CDR2 from the germline V gene are LNHDA and SQIVND (reference sequence). The CDR3 length is 13 residues. CDR3 nucleotides: TGTGCCAGTAGTATGACGGGGGAAGATACGCAGTATTTT. Translation: CASSMTGEDTQYF.

V and J are TRBV6-6 and TRBJ2-1, with TRBD2 as a possible D gene (6 bases). V dropped 6 bases and J dropped 5 bases, with 20 bases sitting between them. The CDR3 sequence is 16 residues long. CDR1 and CDR2 (germline): MNHNY, SVGAGI (reference sequence). CDR3 region: CASSPPLARTNNEQFF. The CDR3 DNA reads TGTGCCAGCAGCCCGCCCCTAGCGAGAACTAACAATGAGCAGTTCTTC.

The chain uses TRBV30 and TRBJ1-2, with TRBD1 as a possible D gene (6 bases). With 0 bases removed from V and 8 bases from J, the gap between germline ends came to 19 bases. This CDR3 region has 15 residues. Germline V gene lookup returns CDR1 GTSNPN and CDR2 SVGIG (reference sequence). CDR3 DNA: TGTGCCTGGAGTGTAGTAGGGGGAGCGTGGAGAGGCTACACCTTC. It codes for CAWSVVGGAWRGYTF. Variable domain in full (rest from reference TRBV30 and TRBJ1-2): SQTIHQWPATLVQPVGSPLSLECTVEGTSNPNLYWYRQAAGRGLQLLFYSVGIGQISSEVPQNLSASRPQDRQFILSSKKLLLSDSGFYLCAWSVVGGAWRGYTFGSGTRLTVV.

This clone was seen a single time. V and J are TRBV5-6 and TRBJ2-3, with D maybe TRBD2 (6 bases). The CDR3 extends over 15 amino acids. Germline CDR1 reads SGHDT; CDR2 reads YYEEEE. Trimming pared 5 bases from V and 1 base from J, leaving 14 bases between. For the CDR3, the DNA is TGTGCCAGCAGTTCGGGGGTCCTAGGCACAGATACGCAGTATTTT. Translation gives CASSSGVLGTDTQYF.

V gene TRBV19 combines with J gene TRBJ2-3, with 9 positions matching TRBD1. V lost 6 bases and J lost 2; bases outside the gene matches: 15. CDR1 is LNHDA and CDR2 is SQIVND in the germline V gene (reference sequence). This CDR3 is 18 amino acids long. CDR3 loop: CASSPTKPGQGSTDTQYF. Written as DNA, the CDR3 is TGTGCCAGTAGCCCAACTAAGCCGGGACAGGGCTCCACAGATACGCAGTATTTT. The complete variable domain, with remaining parts taken from reference TRBV19 and TRBJ2-3, reads DGGITQSPKYLFRKEGQNVTLSCEQNLNHDAMYWYRQDPGQGLRLIYYSQIVNDFQKGDIAEGYSVSREKKESFPLTVTSAQKNPTAFYLCASSPTKPGQGSTDTQYFGPGTRLTVL.

The gene calls are TRBV11-3 and TRBJ2-2; 8 nucleotides line up with TRBD2. This CDR3 comprises 16 residues. The V gene end was trimmed by 1 base and the J gene end by 6 bases; junction bases not matched to a gene: 7. The V gene's germline CDR1 is SGHNT and CDR2 YENEEA. This CDR3 is CASSLALAGSPGELFF. In nucleotides, the CDR3 is TGTGCCAGCAGCTTAGCCCTAGCGGGTTCCCCCGGGGAGCTGTTTTTT. Full variable domain (missing parts from reference TRBV11-3 and TRBJ2-2): EAGVVQSPRYKIIEKKQPVAFWCNPISGHNTLYWYLQNLGQGPELLIRYENEEAVDDSQLPKDRFSAERLKGVDSTLKIQPAELGDSAVYLCASSLALAGSPGELFFGEGSRLTVL.

The rearrangement links TRBV4-3 to TRBJ2-1; D gene uncertain. Between the trimmed V and J ends, which lost 0 bases and 4 bases, there was a span of 7 bases. Germline V gene lookup returns CDR1 LGHNA and CDR2 YSLEER. The CDR3 consists of 14 residues. CDR3 residues: CASSQDGLYNEQFF. The CDR3 DNA reads as TGCGCCAGCAGCCAAGATGGGCTGTACAATGAGCAGTTCTTC.

The V and J genes are TRBV19 and TRBJ2-1; perhaps TRBD2 as D (5 bases). Germline V CDR1 and CDR2: LNHDA, SQIVND (reference sequence). This CDR3 comprises 12 residues. V was pared by 7 bases and J by 4 bases, with 8 bases between. The CDR3 sequence is CASTGYYNEQFF. CDR3 in DNA: TGTGCCAGTACGGGGTATTACAATGAGCAGTTCTTC.

This chain links TRBV6-4 with TRBJ1-2; 8 bases match TRBD1. Germline loops: CDR1 MRHNA, CDR2 SNTAGT. V gave up 5 bases and J gave up 6 bases; unmatched junction bases: 11. The CDR3 has 15 amino acids. For the CDR3, the DNA is TGTGCCAGCAGTCGCTCTCAGGGGGCGCGAGATGGCTACACCTTC. It translates to CASSRSQGARDGYTF.

This clone occurred once. This rearrangement joins TRBV4-3 to TRBJ1-2; 7 bases agree with TRBD1. Trimming removed 4 bases from V and 10 bases from J; junction bases left unmatched: 9. Germline loops: CDR1 LGHNA, CDR2 YSLEER. The CDR3 is 13 amino acids. CDR3 in amino acids: CASSPQGTSDYTF. CDR3 DNA: TGCGCCAGCAGCCCACAGGGGACATCGGACTACACCTTC.

The chain is built from TRBV7-9 and TRBJ2-4, with D tentatively TRBD2 (6 bases). CDR3 length equals 13 residues. The V end was cut by 6 bases, the J end by 8 bases, with 14 bases between. CDR1 and CDR2 (germline): SEHNR, FQNEAQ (reference sequence). DNA of the CDR3: TGTGCCAGCAGACCGGGAGCGACGGACATTCAGTACTTC. This encodes CASRPGATDIQYF.

V is TRBV15 and J is TRBJ1-2, with TRBD1 matching 7 bases. V trimming: 5 bases; J trimming: 2 bases; junction bases outside the gene matches: 11. The CDR3 consists of 16 residues. Germline V CDR1 and CDR2: LNHNV, YYDKDF (reference sequence). The CDR3: CATSGSSGTANYGYTF. As DNA, the CDR3 is TGTGCCACCAGCGGGAGCTCCGGGACAGCGAACTATGGCTACACCTTC. The variable domain in full, with the rest retrieved from reference TRBV15 and TRBJ1-2, is DAMVIQNPRYQVTQFGKPVTLSCSQTLNHNVMYWYQQKSSQAPKLLFHYYDKDFNNEADTPDNFQSRRPNTSFCFLDIRSPGLGDTAMYLCATSGSSGTANYGYTFGSGTRLTVV.

Only one count was recorded for this clone. The J gene is TRBJ1-2, the V gene TRBV7-2, with D tentatively TRBD1 (6 bases). V was cut by 5 bases and J by 0 bases, with 16 bases left in between. The germline CDR1 and CDR2 sequences are SGHTA and FQGNSA. The CDR3 contains 16 residues. CDR3 residues: CASSPEGGDANYGYTF. The CDR3 coding sequence is TGTGCCAGCAGCCCGGAGGGGGGGGACGCTAACTATGGCTACACCTTC.